The T cell receptor beta chain under discussion was sequenced for a study of shared clonotypes between healthy human individuals. Clones were sequenced by immunoSEQ multiplex PCR, and TCRdb holds only the in-frame ones, with some missing. The sample records more than 1,200,000 clones, approximately 98.5% being singletons. This clone was seen only once. This same CDR3 is encoded by further DNA sequences in the sample. The origin of this receptor is a man aged 25 to 40 in good health. What was sequenced was naive CD4+ T cells sorted from blood. Subset here: CD45RA+ positively selected.

The CDR3 nucleotides are TGCAGTGCTTCCAGGGTCGATGAGCAGTTCTTC. Translation: CSASRVDEQFF. The rearrangement uses TRBV20-1 and TRBJ2-1, with D perhaps matching TRBD1 (5 bases). V was pared by 5 bases and J by 8 bases, with 10 bases between. The CDR3 has 11 residues. The germline V gene encodes CDR1 DFQATT and CDR2 SNEGSKA (reference sequence).